This T cell receptor (beta chain) was recorded in a study of blood T cell repertoires in COVID-19 (TCRdb year 2020). With regard to the full study: Samples from collaborators originated in the United States, Italy and Spain and spanned both the acute and convalescent phases of COVID-19. The material from the prospective study consisted of cDNA or gDNA derived from T cells, B-cell-depleted T cells, or PBMCs. The dataset comprised deeply sampled blood TCRbeta repertoires from subjects exposed to, actively infected with, or recovered from COVID-19. The repertoires were released in a freely available public database meant as a resource for research on the immune response to SARS-CoV-2. Samples were obtained from the ongoing ImmuneRACE study (first 160 participants) and from about 1,300 subjects provided by 6 global collaborators. The sample metadata nearly always contained a de-identified subject ID, COVID-19 status, age in years and sex. Where available, HLA class I and class II types were taken from metadata supplied by the sample provider and were not determined by assay-based typing.

Whole blood was collected in K2EDTA tubes by collaborating institutions according to the institutions' own protocols. For TCRbeta analysis, collaborators shipped samples as frozen whole blood, isolated PBMCs, or DNA extracted from either of those sample types. This clone was picked up a small number of times. The target of this receptor is not known. Within one base of it there is no much larger clone, and no base qualities were kept. TCRbeta CDR3 regions were amplified from genomic DNA using the immunoSEQ Assay, a bias-controlled multiplex PCR. The authors' pipeline ran thus. The number of nucleated cells in each sample was estimated from the amplification of reference gene primers within the assay. Sequence reads were collapsed and filtered to measure the absolute abundance of every unique TCRbeta CDR3 rearrangement. For each sample, productive Simpson clonality was calculated as the square root of Simpson's diversity index over productive rearrangements. TCRdb took this table from immuneACCESS and kept in-frame rearrangements with V and J called. Such tables lack part of the clones; where checked against another copy, unresolved V genes explain under half of the gap, and the rest is unexplained. For V, J and clone size, that table is used; D and trimming come from the DNA. This sample is represented by under 200,000 clones; about four fifths of them were singletons. Under 3% of the sample belongs to the ten largest clones.

Broader findings and caveats from the paper: How much clinical and demographic metadata was included differed by source and by participant, and the metadata was provided uncurated.

Germline trimming: 7 bases from V, 6 bases from J; junction bases outside gene matches: 15. The germline V gene provides CDR1 MDHEN and CDR2 SYDVKM. The CDR3 starts with the cysteine, ends with the phenylalanine, and has 17 residues. The sequence is cut down to CDR3 DNA, 51 bases in frame from base 1. Sample: peripheral blood. The TCR originated in a human donor with acute or convalescent COVID-19. The donor label of this sample is uncertain. The chain is encoded by TRBV28 joined to TRBJ2-3; TRBD1 lines up with 11 middle nucleotides. The bases read TGTGCCAGCATCCCCTTTCTCTGGGACAGGGGGGTGGATACGCAGTATTTT. Its translation reads: CASIPFLWDRGVDTQYF.